The present TCR beta chain was sequenced within a study of blood T cell repertoires in COVID-19. A single count supports this clone. Assay: immunoSEQ multiplex PCR; the TCRdb copy retains only in-frame clones and omits some. The table has some 120,000 clones, 84% seen once. Material for sequencing was peripheral blood. The receptor comes from a human donor in a cohort sampled during active COVID-19.

The CDR3 loop reads CASSFAGIGGYTF. As DNA, the CDR3 is TGTGCCAGCAGTTTTGCGGGAATTGGCGGCTACACCTTC. V gene TRBV5-4 combines with J gene TRBJ1-2; D is unresolved. Germline V gene data show CDR1 as SGHNT and CDR2 as YYREEE (reference sequence). V was trimmed by 5 bases and J by 8 bases, leaving 16 bases between them. CDR3 length equals 13 residues. Full variable domain (rest looked up from reference TRBV5-4 and TRBJ1-2): ETGVTQSPTHLIKTRGQQVTLRCSSQSGHNTVSWYQQALGQGPQFIFQYYREEENGRGNFPPRFSGLQFPNYSSELNVNALELDDSALYLCASSFAGIGGYTFGSGTRLTVV.